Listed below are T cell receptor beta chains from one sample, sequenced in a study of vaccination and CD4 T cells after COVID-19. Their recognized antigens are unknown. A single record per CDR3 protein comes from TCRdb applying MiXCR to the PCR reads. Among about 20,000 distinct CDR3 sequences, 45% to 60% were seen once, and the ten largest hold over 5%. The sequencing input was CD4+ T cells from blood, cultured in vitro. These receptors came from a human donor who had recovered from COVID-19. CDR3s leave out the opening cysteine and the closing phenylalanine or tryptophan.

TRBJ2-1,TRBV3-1,ASSQDKRPGFSYNEQF
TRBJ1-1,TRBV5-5,ASTTGGNTEAF
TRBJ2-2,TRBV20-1,SASGQPRTGELF
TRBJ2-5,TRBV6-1,ASSTAGFETQY
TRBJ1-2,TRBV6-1,ASRQGHQTYGYT
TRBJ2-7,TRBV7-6,ASSLVASEPYEQY
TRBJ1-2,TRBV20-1,SARPPGGEKGYT
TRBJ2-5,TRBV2,ASSTSGLSQETQY
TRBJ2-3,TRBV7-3,ASSSYSGRGNTQY
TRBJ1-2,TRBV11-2,ASSLEGSGYT
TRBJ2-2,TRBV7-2,ASSLSIGAGGPVGELF
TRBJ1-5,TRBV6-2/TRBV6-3,ASNQPPPVHQPQH
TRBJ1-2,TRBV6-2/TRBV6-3,ASSQTDYGYT
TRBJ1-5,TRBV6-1,ASSDQTPGLGQPQH
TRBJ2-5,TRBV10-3,AISAGLAAQETQY
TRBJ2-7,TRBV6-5,ASSYSRTGPYEQY
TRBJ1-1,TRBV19,ASSIQGHRQGSRGTEAF
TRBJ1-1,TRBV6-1,ASSEGFSDYTEAF
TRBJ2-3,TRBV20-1,SALLAATDTQY
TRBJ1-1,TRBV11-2,ASSRIPMSRQAINTEAF
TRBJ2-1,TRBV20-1,SARADGRIYNEQF
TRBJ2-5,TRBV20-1,GGREGLETQY
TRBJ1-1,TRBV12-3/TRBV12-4,ASSLGGWTEAF
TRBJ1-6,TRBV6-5,ASSYSFRYSSPLH
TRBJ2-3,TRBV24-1,ATSDPVGTSGTDTQY
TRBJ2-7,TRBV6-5,ASSYGRQGFEQY
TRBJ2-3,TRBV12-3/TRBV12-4,ASSPPTLSGITDTQY
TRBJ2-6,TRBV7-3,ASSHRTSGIGSQSGANVLT
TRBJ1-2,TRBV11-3,ASSLDEGQGAIYGYT
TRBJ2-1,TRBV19,ASRKRGGALYNEQF
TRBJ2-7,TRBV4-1,ASSQGGVRHEQY
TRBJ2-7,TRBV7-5,ISVSEATPYGQY
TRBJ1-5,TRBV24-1,ATSPDRAKASNQPQH
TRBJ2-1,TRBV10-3,AIRPGGVSGNEQF
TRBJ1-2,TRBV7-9,ASSLNRGASNYGYT
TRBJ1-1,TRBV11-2,ASSPVNPDTEAF